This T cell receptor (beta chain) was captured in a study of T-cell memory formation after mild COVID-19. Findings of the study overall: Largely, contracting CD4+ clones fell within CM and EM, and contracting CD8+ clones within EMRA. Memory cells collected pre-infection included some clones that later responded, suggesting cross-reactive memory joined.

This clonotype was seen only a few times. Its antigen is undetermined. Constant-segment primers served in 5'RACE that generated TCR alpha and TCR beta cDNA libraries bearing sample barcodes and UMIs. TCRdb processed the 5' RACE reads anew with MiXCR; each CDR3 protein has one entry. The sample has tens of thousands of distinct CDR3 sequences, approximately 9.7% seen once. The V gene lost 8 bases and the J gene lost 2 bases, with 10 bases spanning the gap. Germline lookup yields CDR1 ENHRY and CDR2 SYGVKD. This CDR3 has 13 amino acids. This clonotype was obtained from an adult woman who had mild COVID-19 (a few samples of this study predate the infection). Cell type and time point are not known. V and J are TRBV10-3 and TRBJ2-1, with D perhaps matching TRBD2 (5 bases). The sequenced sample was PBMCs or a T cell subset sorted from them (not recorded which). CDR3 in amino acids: CAIGGSTYNEQFF. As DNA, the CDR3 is TGTGCCATCGGTGGGAGCACCTACAATGAGCAGTTCTTC.